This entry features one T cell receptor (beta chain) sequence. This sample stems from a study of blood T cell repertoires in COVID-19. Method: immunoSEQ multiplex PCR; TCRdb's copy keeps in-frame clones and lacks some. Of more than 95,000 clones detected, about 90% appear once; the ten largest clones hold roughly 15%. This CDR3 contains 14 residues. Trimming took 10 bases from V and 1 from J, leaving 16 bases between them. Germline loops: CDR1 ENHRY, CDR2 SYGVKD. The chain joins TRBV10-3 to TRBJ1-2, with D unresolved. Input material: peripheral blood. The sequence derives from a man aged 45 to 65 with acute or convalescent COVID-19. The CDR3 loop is CATLRDTNNYGYTF. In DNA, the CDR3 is TGTGCCACCCTCCGGGATACCAATAACTATGGCTACACCTTC.